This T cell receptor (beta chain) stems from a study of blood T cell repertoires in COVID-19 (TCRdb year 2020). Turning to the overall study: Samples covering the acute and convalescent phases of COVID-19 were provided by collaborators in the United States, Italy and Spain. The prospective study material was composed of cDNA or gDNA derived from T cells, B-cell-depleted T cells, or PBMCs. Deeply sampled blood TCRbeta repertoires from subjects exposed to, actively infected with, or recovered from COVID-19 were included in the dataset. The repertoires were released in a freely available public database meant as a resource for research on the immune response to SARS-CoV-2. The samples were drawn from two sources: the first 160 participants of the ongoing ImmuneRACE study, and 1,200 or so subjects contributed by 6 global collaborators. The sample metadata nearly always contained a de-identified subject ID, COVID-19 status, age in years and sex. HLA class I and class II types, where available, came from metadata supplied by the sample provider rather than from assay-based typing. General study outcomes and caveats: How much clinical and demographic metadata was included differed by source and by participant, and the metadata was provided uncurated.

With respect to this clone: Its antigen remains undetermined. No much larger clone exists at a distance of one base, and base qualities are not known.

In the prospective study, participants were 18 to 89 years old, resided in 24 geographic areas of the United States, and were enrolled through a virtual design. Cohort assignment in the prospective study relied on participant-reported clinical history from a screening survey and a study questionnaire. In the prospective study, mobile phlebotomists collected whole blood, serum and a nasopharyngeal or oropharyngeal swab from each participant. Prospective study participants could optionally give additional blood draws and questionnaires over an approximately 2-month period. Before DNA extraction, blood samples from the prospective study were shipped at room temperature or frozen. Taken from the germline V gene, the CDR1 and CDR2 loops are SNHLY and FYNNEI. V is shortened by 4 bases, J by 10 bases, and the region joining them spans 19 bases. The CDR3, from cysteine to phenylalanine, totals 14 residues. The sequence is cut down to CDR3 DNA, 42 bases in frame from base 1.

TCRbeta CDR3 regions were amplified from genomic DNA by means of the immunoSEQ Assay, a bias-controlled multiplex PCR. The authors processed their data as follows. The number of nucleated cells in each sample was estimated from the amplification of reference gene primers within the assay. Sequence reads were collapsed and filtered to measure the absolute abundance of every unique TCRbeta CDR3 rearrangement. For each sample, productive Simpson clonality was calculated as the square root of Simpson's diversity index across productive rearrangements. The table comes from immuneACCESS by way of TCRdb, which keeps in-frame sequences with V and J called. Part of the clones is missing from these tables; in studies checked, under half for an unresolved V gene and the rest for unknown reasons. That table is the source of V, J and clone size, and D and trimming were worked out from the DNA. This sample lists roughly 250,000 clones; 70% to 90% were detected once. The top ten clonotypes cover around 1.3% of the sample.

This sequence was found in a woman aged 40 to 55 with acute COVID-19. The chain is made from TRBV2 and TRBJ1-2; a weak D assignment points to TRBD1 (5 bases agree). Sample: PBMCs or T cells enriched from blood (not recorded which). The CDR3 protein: CASSAGLPGAFYTF. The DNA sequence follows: TGTGCCAGCAGTGCGGGACTTCCCGGAGCTTTCTACACCTTC.